This TCR beta chain is from a study of OX40 agonist ivuxolimab in advanced cancers. The CDR3 has 20 amino acids. Germline V gene sequence: CDR1 SGHVS, CDR2 FQNEAQ. J was trimmed by 5 bases and V by 0 bases; bases with no gene match: 17. The table came from immunoSEQ multiplex PCR; TCRdb's copy has only in-frame clones and leaves some out. The sample carries tens of thousands of clones, 92% recorded once. The source was CD4+ or CD8+ T cells sorted from blood, collected in a trial of the OX40 agonist ivuxolimab. This TCR derives from an adult with an advanced solid tumor such as melanoma, head and neck, liver or kidney cancer. The chain joins TRBV7-8 to TRBJ2-5, with TRBD1 identical over 11 bases. CDR3 DNA: TGTGCCAGCAGCTTAGCGGTGCTTGTAACCGGACAGGGGGCTTATGAGACCCAGTACTTC. Protein product: CASSLAVLVTGQGAYETQYF.